The next 5 T cell receptor beta chains were all read from a single sample in a study of T cell changes during pregnancy in multiple sclerosis. Produced via immunoSEQ multiplex PCR; TCRdb's table is partial and in-frame only. The table records 30,000 to 45,000 clones, 92% of them present only once. Source: CD4+ T cells from peripheral blood mononuclear cells, taken after pregnancy. The receptors derive from a female donor with multiple sclerosis, enrolled in a pregnancy study.

The rearrangement joins TRBV2 to TRBJ2-7; D not resolved. V dropped 4 bases and J dropped 3 bases, with 10 bases sitting between them. The CDR3 has 13 amino acids. Germline assignment: CDR1 SNHLY and CDR2 FYNNEI. CDR3 coding DNA: TGTGCCAGCAGTGTATTTGGAGTCTACGAGCAGTACTTC. Residues: CASSVFGVYEQYF. The full variable domain, rest sourced from reference TRBV2 and TRBJ2-7, is EPEVTQTPSHQVTQMGQEVILRCVPISNHLYFYWYRQILGQKVEFLVSFYNNEISEKSEIFDDQFSVERPDGSNFTLKIRSTKLEDSAMYFCASSVFGVYEQYFGPGTRLTVT.

This chain uses TRBV29-1 with TRBJ1-4; D may be TRBD1 (6 bases). The CDR3 is made up of 13 amino acids. Trimming left V 5 bases short and J 4 bases short, with 11 bases between. The germline CDR1 and CDR2 sequences are SQVTM and ANQGSEA. CDR3 region: CSVIQGVNEKLFF. The CDR3 region has the DNA TGCAGCGTTATACAGGGAGTTAATGAAAAACTGTTTTTT.

The chain has TRBV15 and TRBJ2-7, with 9 bases fitting TRBD2. CDR3 length equals 18 residues. Germline assignment: CDR1 LNHNV and CDR2 YYDKDF (reference sequence). J gave up 0 bases and V 0 bases, and 9 bases lay outside the gene matches. The CDR3 DNA reads as TGTGCCACCAGCAGAGATGCCCTTAGCGGGGGAAGCTCCTACGAGCAGTACTTC. As protein: CATSRDALSGGSSYEQYF.

The chain recombines TRBV5-1 with TRBJ1-1; no clear D gene. This CDR3 is built from 12 residues. Germline CDR1 SGHRS, CDR2 YFSETQ. V gave up 3 bases and J gave up 1 base, with 4 bases separating them. The CDR3 bases are TGCGCCAGCAGCTCCAGGAACACTGAAGCTTTCTTT. Its translation: CASSSRNTEAFF.

The chain joins TRBV7-3 to TRBJ2-3; 11 nucleotides match TRBD2. The CDR3 runs to 15 residues. V was pared by 4 bases and J by 5 bases, with 5 bases of the junction left unmatched. Germline V CDR1 and CDR2: SGHTA, FQGTGA. CDR3 protein: CASSWTSGPGDTQYF. DNA of the CDR3: TGTGCCAGCAGCTGGACTAGCGGGCCGGGAGATACGCAGTATTTT.